These 16 T cell receptor beta chains share one sample of origin, sequenced in a study of blood T cell repertoires in COVID-19. Only in-frame clones appear in the TCRdb table, and some are missing; sequencing was by immunoSEQ multiplex PCR. Here the sample spans around 150,000 clones, 70% to 90% being singletons. The sequenced sample consisted of peripheral blood. The receptors were sampled from a human donor in a cohort sampled during active COVID-19.

The V gene is TRBV12-3 or TRBV12-4, the J gene TRBJ1-1; D is ambiguous. Trimming took 6 bases from V and 1 from J, leaving 9 bases between them. The CDR3 length is 13 residues. The CDR3 sequence: CASSPGRNTEAFF. DNA for the CDR3: TGTGCCAGCAGCCCGGGGAGGAACACTGAAGCTTTCTTT.

The J gene is TRBJ2-7, the V gene TRBV28, with D tentatively TRBD2 (6 bases). The germline CDR1 and CDR2 sequences are MDHEN and SYDVKM. The CDR3 consists of 15 residues. V was clipped by 8 bases and J by 2 bases, with 19 bases between them. The CDR3 is CASRAGGLNPYEQYF. The CDR3 DNA is TGTGCCAGCCGGGCCGGAGGGCTTAATCCCTACGAGCAGTACTTC.

The chain recombines TRBV6-1 with TRBJ1-6; a weak D match, TRBD1 (6 bases). Trimming took off 2 bases at V and 0 bases at J, with 26 bases between the two ends. Germline CDR1 and CDR2: MNHNS and SASEGT. CDR3 length: 22 amino acids. CDR3 residues: CASSEIKGGVTPFSSYNSPLHF. The CDR3 nucleotides read TGTGCCAGCAGTGAAATTAAAGGGGGGGTCACTCCGTTCAGCTCCTATAATTCACCCCTCCACTTT.

This clone has just one count. The CDR3 protein is CASSLGDWGQETQYF. DNA for the CDR3: TGTGCCAGCAGTCTCGGGGACTGGGGCCAAGAGACCCAGTACTTC. V is TRBV28 and J is TRBJ2-5; D may be TRBD2 (6 bases). The CDR3 has 15 residues. Germline values: CDR1 MDHEN, CDR2 SYDVKM. V was pared by 5 bases and J by 1 base, with 14 bases between.

This clone was seen once. CDR3 loop: CASSQWGDYGYTF. The CDR3 DNA is TGCGCCAGCAGCCAATGGGGAGACTATGGCTACACCTTC. The chain links TRBV4-3 to TRBJ1-2; no clear D. Deletions cut 2 bases from V and 3 bases from J, with 7 bases between. Germline V CDR1 and CDR2: LGHNA, YSLEER. The CDR3 is 13 residues long.

CDR3 DNA sequence: TGCGCCAGCAGTCAATCGGTGGGCCAGCCCCAGCATTTT. It translates to CASSQSVGQPQHF. This rearrangement joins TRBV23-1 to TRBJ1-5, with no clear D. TRBV23-1 is flagged as an ORF with uncertain function. Trimming stripped 0 bases from V and 7 bases from J, with 7 bases between. This CDR3 is built from 13 residues.

This chain links TRBV21-1 with TRBJ1-2; TRBD1 is the table's D call, not checked against the DNA. TRBV21-1 is tagged as a pseudogene. CDR3 size: 18 residues. In DNA, the CDR3 is TGTGCCAGCAGCAAATGGGGGCCGACACCCGTTACCCTCTATGGCTACACCTTC. Its protein is CASSKWGPTPVTLYGYTF.

The chain links TRBV2 to TRBJ2-7; 9 bases agree with TRBD1. From germline, CDR1 is SNHLY and CDR2 FYNNEI. The CDR3 spans 15 residues. J gave up 5 bases and V 6 bases, and 11 bases lay outside the gene matches. The CDR3 bases are TGTGCCAGCAGGGAGATCACAGGGGGCTCTAACGAGCAGTACTTC. It yields the protein CASREITGGSNEQYF.

This clone has only a few counts. The gene calls are TRBV4-1 and TRBJ2-7; 8 nucleotides line up with TRBD2. V was clipped by 0 bases and J by 3 bases; unmatched bases: 13. CDR3 length: 18 amino acids. CDR1 is MGHRA and CDR2 is YSYEKL in the germline V gene. CDR3 DNA: TGCGCCAGCAGCCAAGATTTTTTTAACCGGGGGGGCCTCTACGAGCAGTACTTC. This sequence encodes CASSQDFFNRGGLYEQYF.

The rearrangement links TRBV7-2 to TRBJ2-3; no reliable D call. The CDR3 sequence is 14 residues long. Trimming cost V 1 base and J 3 bases, with 8 bases left between them. Germline CDR1 is SGHTA and CDR2 is FQGNSA. The CDR3 loop reads CASSLGPATDTQYF. The DNA for the CDR3 is TGTGCCAGCAGCTTAGGGCCAGCGACAGATACGCAGTATTTT.

This clone has just one count. This chain joins TRBV5-4 and TRBJ2-1, with D possibly matching TRBD1 (5 bases). The CDR3 sequence is 13 residues long. Per the germline V gene, CDR1 is SGHNT and CDR2 is YYREEE (reference sequence). V was cut by 0 bases and J by 9 bases, with 10 bases left in between. Here the CDR3 DNA reads TGTGCCAGCAGCTTGGATCAGGGCACTGAGCAGTTCTTC. Translated, it gives CASSLDQGTEQFF.

Concerning this clone: The same CDR3 also results from other DNA sequences found in this sample. J is TRBJ2-7 and V is TRBV9; D perhaps matches TRBD2 (6 bases). Trimming stripped 0 bases from V and 2 bases from J, with 9 bases between. Germline assignment: CDR1 SGDLS and CDR2 YYNGEE. CDR3 length: 14 residues. For the CDR3, the DNA is TGTGCCAGCAGCGTAGGAGGAGGGACCTACGAGCAGTACTTC. Its translation is CASSVGGGTYEQYF.

V and J are TRBV19 and TRBJ1-5; TRBD1 matches at 8 bases. J was trimmed by 7 bases and V by 1 base; bases with no gene match: 9. The CDR3 covers 16 residues. Germline CDR1 is LNHDA and CDR2 is SQIVND (reference sequence). CDR3 region: CASSIVTAGGGQPQHF. The CDR3 bases are TGTGCCAGTAGTATAGTTACCGCAGGGGGCGGCCAGCCCCAGCATTTT.

The genes are TRBV18 and TRBJ2-7; TRBD2 matches at 7 bases. CDR1 KGHSH and CDR2 LQKENI come from the germline V gene. The ends lost 6 bases at V and 7 bases at J; junction bases unmatched: 6. The CDR3 spans 12 residues. CDR3 in DNA: TGTGCCAGCTCGGGAGGGGCTTGGGAGCAGTACTTC. It translates to CASSGGAWEQYF.

This sequence joins TRBV11-1 and TRBJ2-1; 8 bases are shared with TRBD2. Germline V gene lookup returns CDR1 SGHAT and CDR2 FQDESV (reference sequence). Trimming cost V 5 bases and J 2 bases; bases outside gene matches: 5. The CDR3 runs 15 residues. This CDR3 reads CASSPLAGPYNEQFF. The CDR3 bases are TGTGCCAGCAGCCCCTTAGCGGGACCCTACAATGAGCAGTTCTTC.

The rearrangement joins TRBV28 to TRBJ2-7, with 7 positions matching TRBD1. The germline V gene has CDR1 MDHEN and CDR2 SYDVKM. Trimming removed 8 bases from V and 1 base from J; junction bases left unmatched: 5. The CDR3 runs 13 residues. CDR3 nucleotides: TGTGCCAGCCGAAGGGGGCAGTCCTACGAGCAGTACTTC. Encoded protein: CASRRGQSYEQYF. The full variable domain, completed using reference TRBV28 and TRBJ2-7, is DVKVTQSSRYLVKRTGEKVFLECVQDMDHENMFWYRQDPGLGLRLIYFSYDVKMKEKGDIPEGYSVSREKKERFSLILESASTNQTSMYLCASRRGQSYEQYFGPGTRLTVT.